This T cell receptor beta chain is drawn from a study of T cells in Graves' hyperthyroidism and ophthalmopathy. Participants, patients aged 18 to 65, had newly diagnosed hyperthyroidism with a duration under 2 months. Diagnostic assessment was based on clinical symptoms, serum thyroxine and TRAb, thyroid ultrasound and orbital computed tomography. This clonotype was observed many times. It was RNA transcripts that yielded the amplified TCR beta CDR3 regions. Using the HTBI primer set, a first-round RT-PCR was run on the TCR CDR3. TCRdb re-called the multiplex PCR reads with MiXCR, one entry per CDR3 protein. This sample has over 650,000 distinct CDR3 sequences; 15% to 20% occur once, and the top ten carry around 8.1%. CDR3 size: 15 residues. V was cut by 5 bases and J by 0 bases, with 13 bases left in between. Germline V gene sequence: CDR1 SGHVS, CDR2 FNYEAQ.

V and J are TRBV7-6 and TRBJ1-2, with D possibly being TRBD1 (5 bases). The source material was blood. This clonotype was obtained from a young man with Graves' hyperthyroidism. The CDR3 region is CASSGRGGANYGYTF. CDR3 sequence (DNA): TGTGCCAGCAGCGGTCGGGGGGGAGCTAACTATGGCTACACCTTC.